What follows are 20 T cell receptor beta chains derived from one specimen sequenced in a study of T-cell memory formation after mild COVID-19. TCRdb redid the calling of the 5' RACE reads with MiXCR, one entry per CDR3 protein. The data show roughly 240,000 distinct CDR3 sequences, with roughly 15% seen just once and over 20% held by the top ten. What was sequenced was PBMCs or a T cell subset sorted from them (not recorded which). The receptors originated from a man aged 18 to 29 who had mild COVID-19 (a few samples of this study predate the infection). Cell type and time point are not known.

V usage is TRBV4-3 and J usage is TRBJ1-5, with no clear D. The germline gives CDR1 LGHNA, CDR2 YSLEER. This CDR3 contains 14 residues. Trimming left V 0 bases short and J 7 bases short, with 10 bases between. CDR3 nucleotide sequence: TGCGCCAGCAGCCAAGAGCGTGGTTTCCAGCCCCAGCATTTT. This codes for CASSQERGFQPQHF.

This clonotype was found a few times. In DNA, the CDR3 is TGTGCCAGCAGCCCGTTGGACAGGGGAAACACCATATATTTT. Translated: CASSPLDRGNTIYF. This chain links TRBV4-2 with TRBJ1-3, with TRBD1 matching over 7 bases. V shed 4 bases and J 4 bases; nucleotides not matched to a gene: 4. The CDR3 loop spans 14 amino acids. Looked up from germline, CDR1 is LGHNA and CDR2 is YNFKEQ.

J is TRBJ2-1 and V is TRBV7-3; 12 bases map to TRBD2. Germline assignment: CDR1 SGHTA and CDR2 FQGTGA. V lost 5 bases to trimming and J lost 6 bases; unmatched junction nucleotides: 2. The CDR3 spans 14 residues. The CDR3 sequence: CASSASGGANEQFF. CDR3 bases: TGTGCCAGCAGCGCTAGCGGGGGGGCCAATGAGCAGTTCTTC.

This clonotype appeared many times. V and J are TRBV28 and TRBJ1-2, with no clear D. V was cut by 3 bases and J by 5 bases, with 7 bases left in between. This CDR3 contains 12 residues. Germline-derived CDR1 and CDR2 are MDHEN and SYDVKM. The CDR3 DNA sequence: TGTGCCAGCAGTTTCGCGGGGTATGGCTACACCTTC. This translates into CASSFAGYGYTF.

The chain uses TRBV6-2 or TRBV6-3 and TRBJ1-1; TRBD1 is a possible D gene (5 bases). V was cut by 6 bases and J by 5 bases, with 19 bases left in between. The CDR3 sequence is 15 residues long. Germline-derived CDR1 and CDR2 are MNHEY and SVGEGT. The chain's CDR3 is CASSHEMNQGTEAFF. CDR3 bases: TGTGCCAGCAGCCACGAAATGAACCAGGGAACTGAAGCTTTCTTT.

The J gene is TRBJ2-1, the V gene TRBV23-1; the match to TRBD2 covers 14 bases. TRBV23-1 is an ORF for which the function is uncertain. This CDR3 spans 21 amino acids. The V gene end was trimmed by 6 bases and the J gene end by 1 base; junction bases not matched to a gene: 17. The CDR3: CASSYLLTSGGEGPSYNEQFF. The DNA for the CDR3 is TGCGCCAGCAGCTATCTCCTGACTAGCGGGGGGGAGGGCCCGTCCTACAATGAGCAGTTCTTC.

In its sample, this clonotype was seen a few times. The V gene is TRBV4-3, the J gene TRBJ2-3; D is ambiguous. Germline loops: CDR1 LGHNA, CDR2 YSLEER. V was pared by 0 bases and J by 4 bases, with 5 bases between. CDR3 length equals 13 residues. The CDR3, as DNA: TGCGCCAGCAGCCAAGAGTTTGCAGATACGCAGTATTTT. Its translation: CASSQEFADTQYF.

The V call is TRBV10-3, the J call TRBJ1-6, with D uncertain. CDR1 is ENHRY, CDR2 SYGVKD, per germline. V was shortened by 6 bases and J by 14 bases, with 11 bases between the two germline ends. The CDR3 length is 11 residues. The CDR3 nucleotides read TGTGCCATCAGGGGGTCCGGGACCCTCCACTTT. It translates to CAIRGSGTLHF.

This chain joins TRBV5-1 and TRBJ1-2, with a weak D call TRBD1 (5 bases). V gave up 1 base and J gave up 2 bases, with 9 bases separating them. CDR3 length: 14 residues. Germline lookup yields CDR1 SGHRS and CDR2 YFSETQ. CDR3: CASSLRSGNYGYTF. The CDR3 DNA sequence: TGCGCCAGCAGCTTGAGGTCAGGGAACTATGGCTACACCTTC.

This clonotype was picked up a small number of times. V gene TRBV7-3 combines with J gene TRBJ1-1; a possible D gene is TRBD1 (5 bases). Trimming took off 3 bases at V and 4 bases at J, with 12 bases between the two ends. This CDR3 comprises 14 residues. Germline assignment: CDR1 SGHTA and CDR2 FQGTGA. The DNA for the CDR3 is TGTGCCAGCAGCTTTACAGGTTACGGCACTGAAGCTTTCTTT. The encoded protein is CASSFTGYGTEAFF.

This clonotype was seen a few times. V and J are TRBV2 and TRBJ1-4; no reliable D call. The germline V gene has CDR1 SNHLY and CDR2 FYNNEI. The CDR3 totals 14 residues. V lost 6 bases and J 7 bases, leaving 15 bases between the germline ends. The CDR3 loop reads CASRREVMVEKLFF. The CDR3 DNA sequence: TGTGCCAGCAGGAGGGAGGTGATGGTTGAAAAACTGTTTTTT. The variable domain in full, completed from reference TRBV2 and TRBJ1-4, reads EPEVTQTPSHQVTQMGQEVILRCVPISNHLYFYWYRQILGQKVEFLVSFYNNEISEKSEIFDDQFSVERPDGSNFTLKIRSTKLEDSAMYFCASRREVMVEKLFFGSGTQLSVL.

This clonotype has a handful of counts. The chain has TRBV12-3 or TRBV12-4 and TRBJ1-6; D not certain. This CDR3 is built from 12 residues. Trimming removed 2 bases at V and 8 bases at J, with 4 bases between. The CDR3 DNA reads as TGTGCCAGCAGTTTAAGGGATTCACCCCTCCACTTT. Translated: CASSLRDSPLHF.

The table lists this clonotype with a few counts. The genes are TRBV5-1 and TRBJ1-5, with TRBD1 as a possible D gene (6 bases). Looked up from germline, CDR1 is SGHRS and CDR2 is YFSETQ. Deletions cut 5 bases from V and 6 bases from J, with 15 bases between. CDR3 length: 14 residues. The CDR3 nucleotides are TGCGCCAGCAGTCCGGGCAGGGGTGGTCAGCCCCAGCATTTT. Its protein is CASSPGRGGQPQHF.

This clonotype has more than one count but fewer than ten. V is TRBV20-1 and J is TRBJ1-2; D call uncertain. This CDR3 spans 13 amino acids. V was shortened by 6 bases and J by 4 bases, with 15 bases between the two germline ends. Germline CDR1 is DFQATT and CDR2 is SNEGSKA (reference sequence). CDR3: CSAPDANGYGYTF. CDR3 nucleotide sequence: TGCAGTGCCCCGGACGCGAACGGCTATGGCTACACCTTC.

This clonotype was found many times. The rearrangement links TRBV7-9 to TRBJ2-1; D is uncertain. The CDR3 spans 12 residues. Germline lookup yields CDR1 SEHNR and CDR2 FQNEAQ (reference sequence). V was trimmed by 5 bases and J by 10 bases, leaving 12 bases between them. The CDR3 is CASSLLGAEQFF. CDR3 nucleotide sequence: TGTGCCAGCAGCCTCCTAGGAGCCGAGCAGTTCTTC. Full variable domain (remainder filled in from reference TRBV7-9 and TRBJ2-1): DTGVSQNPRHKITKRGQNVTFRCDPISEHNRLYWYRQTLGQGPEFLTYFQNEAQLEKSRLLSDRFSAERPKGSFSTLEIQRTEQGDSAMYLCASSLLGAEQFFGPGTRLTVL.

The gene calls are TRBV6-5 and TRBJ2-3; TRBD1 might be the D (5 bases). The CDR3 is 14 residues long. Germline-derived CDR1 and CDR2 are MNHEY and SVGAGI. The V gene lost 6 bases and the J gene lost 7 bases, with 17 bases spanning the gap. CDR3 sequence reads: CASRLRQGQHTQYF. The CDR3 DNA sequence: TGTGCCAGCAGGTTACGGCAGGGTCAGCATACGCAGTATTTT.

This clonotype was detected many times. Here the CDR3 DNA reads TGTGCCAGCAGCTTAGCTGCGTCCTACGAGCAGTACTTC. Translating it yields CASSLAASYEQYF. This sequence joins TRBV7-8 and TRBJ2-7, with D uncertain. This CDR3 comprises 13 residues. V lost 0 bases, J lost 1 base, and 4 bases lay in between. Germline V gives CDR1 SGHVS, CDR2 FQNEAQ.

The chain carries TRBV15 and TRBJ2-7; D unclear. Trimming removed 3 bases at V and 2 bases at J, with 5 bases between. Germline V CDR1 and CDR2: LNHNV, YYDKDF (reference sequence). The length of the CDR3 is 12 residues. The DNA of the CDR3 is TGTGCCACCAGCAGTCACACCTACGAGCAGTACGTC. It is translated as CATSSHTYEQYV.

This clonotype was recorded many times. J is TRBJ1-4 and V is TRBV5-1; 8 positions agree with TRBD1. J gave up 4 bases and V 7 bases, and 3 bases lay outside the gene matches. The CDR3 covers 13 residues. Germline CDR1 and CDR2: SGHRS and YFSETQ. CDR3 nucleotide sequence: TGCGCCAGCGGGACAGGTCTTAATGAAAAACTGTTTTTT. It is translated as CASGTGLNEKLFF.

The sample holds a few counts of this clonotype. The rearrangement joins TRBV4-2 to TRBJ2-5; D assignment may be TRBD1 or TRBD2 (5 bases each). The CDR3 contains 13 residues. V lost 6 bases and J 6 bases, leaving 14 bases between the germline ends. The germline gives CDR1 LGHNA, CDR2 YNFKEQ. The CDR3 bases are TGTGCCAGCAGTCGGGACGGCGAGAAGACCCAGTACTTC. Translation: CASSRDGEKTQYF.